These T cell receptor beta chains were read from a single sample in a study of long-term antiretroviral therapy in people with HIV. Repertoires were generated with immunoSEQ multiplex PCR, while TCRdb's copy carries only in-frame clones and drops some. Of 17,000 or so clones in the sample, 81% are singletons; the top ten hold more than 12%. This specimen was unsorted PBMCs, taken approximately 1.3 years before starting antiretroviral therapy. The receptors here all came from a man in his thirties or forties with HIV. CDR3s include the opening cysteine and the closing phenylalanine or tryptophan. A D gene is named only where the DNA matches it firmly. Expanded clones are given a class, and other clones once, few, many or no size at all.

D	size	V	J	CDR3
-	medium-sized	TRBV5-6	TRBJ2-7	CASSLTGMVYEQYF
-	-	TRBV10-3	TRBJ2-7	CATSRLDEQYF
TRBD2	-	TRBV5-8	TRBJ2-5	CASSSNRASGGIQETQYF
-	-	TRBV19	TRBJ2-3	CASSIQRSTDTQYF
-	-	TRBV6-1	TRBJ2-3	CAALIATTQYF
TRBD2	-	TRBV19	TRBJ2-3	CASRVPLAGGLTDTQYF
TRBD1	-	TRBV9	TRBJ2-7	CASSVAGTGGVEQYF
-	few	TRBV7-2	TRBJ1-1	CASSFLRSEAFF
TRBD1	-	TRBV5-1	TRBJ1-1	CASSTQGPNTEAFF
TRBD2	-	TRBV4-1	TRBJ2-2	CASSQFPLAGGNTGELFF
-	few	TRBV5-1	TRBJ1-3	CASSLGDSGNTIYF
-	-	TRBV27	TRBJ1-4	CASSSPGTSNEKLFF
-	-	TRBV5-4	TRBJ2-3	CASSSGVMATDTQYF
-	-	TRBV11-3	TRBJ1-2	CASSYLRGVTEANYGYTF
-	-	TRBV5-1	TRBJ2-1	CASSLALGSYEQFF
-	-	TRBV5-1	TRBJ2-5	CASSRWGAGGYQETQYF
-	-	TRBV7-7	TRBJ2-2	CASSLEFGGTGELFF
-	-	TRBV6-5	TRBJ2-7	CASSYGGRGASYEQYF
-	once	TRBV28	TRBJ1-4	CASSSSGGVGEKLFF
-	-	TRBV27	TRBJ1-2	CASSFQGSGGYTF
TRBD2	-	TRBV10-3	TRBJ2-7	CAISSSGSESYEQYF
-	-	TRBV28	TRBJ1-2	CASSLEGKANYGYTF
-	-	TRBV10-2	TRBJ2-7	CASREGVPNEQYF